Following are 29 T cell receptor beta chains from one sample sequenced in a study of OX40 agonist ivuxolimab in advanced cancers. Only in-frame clones appear in the TCRdb table, and some are missing; sequencing was by immunoSEQ multiplex PCR. The table includes about 48,000 clones, roughly 88% detected once. Material: CD4+ or CD8+ T cells sorted from blood, obtained in a trial of the OX40 agonist ivuxolimab. The source is an adult with an advanced solid tumor such as melanoma, head and neck, liver or kidney cancer.

The V gene is TRBV9, the J gene TRBJ2-2; D remains unclear. Germline V gene lookup returns CDR1 SGDLS and CDR2 YYNGEE. The V and J ends lost 4 bases and 4 bases respectively, with 23 bases between them. The length of the CDR3 is 18 residues. DNA of the CDR3: TGTGCCAGCAGCCCCCGTTCCGACCCCCGCAGAGGCACCGGGGAGCTGTTTTTT. The encoded protein is CASSPRSDPRRGTGELFF.

The chain links TRBV15 to TRBJ2-3; 15 nucleotides line up with TRBD2. The CDR3 contains 15 residues. The V and J ends lost 5 bases and 6 bases, in that order; junction bases with no gene match: 3. Germline V lookup: CDR1 LNHNV, CDR2 YYDKDF (reference sequence). The CDR3 is CATSHGLAGGDTQYF. The CDR3 DNA is TGTGCCACCAGCCACGGACTAGCGGGAGGGGATACGCAGTATTTT.

The V call is TRBV5-4, the J call TRBJ1-3; no definite D call. Germline values: CDR1 SGHNT, CDR2 YYREEE (reference sequence). The CDR3 runs to 14 residues. V gave up 4 bases and J gave up 4 bases, with 12 bases separating them. This CDR3 is CASSQPDGGNTIYF. In DNA, the CDR3 is TGTGCCAGCAGCCAGCCGGACGGGGGAAACACCATATATTTT.

The chain combines TRBV10-3 with TRBJ1-1, with no clear D. The CDR3 sequence is 13 residues long. Trimming removed 7 bases from V and 5 bases from J, with 14 bases in between. Germline V lookup: CDR1 ENHRY, CDR2 SYGVKD. The CDR3 DNA is TGTGCCATCAAACCGGGCGCGAGGACTGAAGCTTTCTTT. Translated: CAIKPGARTEAFF.

The sample holds a few counts of this clone. J is TRBJ1-5 and V is TRBV4-1; D is ambiguous. Trimming shortened V by 0 bases and J by 4 bases, and 4 bases separated the two germline ends. The CDR3 length is 13 residues. Germline lookup yields CDR1 MGHRA and CDR2 YSYEKL. CDR3 sequence reads: CASSQDPNQPQHF. For the CDR3, the DNA is TGCGCCAGCAGCCAAGATCCTAATCAGCCCCAGCATTTT.

In nucleotides, the CDR3 is TGTGCCAGCAGCTTGCTTCAGCTTTTTTTCTCTGGAAACACCATATATTTT. Its translation is CASSLLQLFFSGNTIYF. This chain joins TRBV5-6 and TRBJ1-3, with D unclear. From germline, CDR1 is SGHDT and CDR2 YYEEEE. Trimming shortened V by 1 base and J by 0 bases, and 14 bases separated the two germline ends. This CDR3 is built from 17 residues.

The CDR3 DNA reads TGTGCCAGCAGTGGGCGGGACGGCCTCTACGAGCAGTACTTC. This sequence encodes CASSGRDGLYEQYF. This chain uses TRBV2 with TRBJ2-7, with D tentatively TRBD2 (6 bases). Trimming left V 4 bases short and J 3 bases short, with 13 bases between. CDR3 length equals 14 residues. Germline V CDR1 and CDR2: SNHLY, FYNNEI.

The chain recombines TRBV5-1 with TRBJ2-7; D gene ambiguous. In germline, CDR1 is SGHRS, CDR2 YFSETQ. V was trimmed by 0 bases and J by 2 bases, leaving 9 bases between them. CDR3 length: 14 amino acids. CDR3 coding DNA: TGCGCCAGCAGCTTGGGGTCCTCTACCTACGAGCAGTACTTC. Protein sequence: CASSLGSSTYEQYF. Using reference TRBV5-1 and TRBJ2-7 for the parts outside the CDR3, the full variable domain is KAGVTQTPRYLIKTRGQQVTLSCSPISGHRSVSWYQQTPGQGLQFLFEYFSETQRNKGNFPGRFSGRQFSNSRSEMNVSTLELGDSALYLCASSLGSSTYEQYFGPGTRLTVT.

The V and J genes are TRBV11-2 and TRBJ1-1; D is unclear. The germline V gene has CDR1 SGHAT and CDR2 FQNNGV. Trimming took 3 bases from V and 4 from J, leaving 12 bases between them. CDR3 length: 14 residues. CDR3 amino acids: CASSFNRWATEAFF. The DNA of the CDR3 is TGTGCCAGCAGCTTCAACCGGTGGGCCACTGAAGCTTTCTTT.

In its sample, this clone was seen once. The rearrangement uses TRBV7-3 and TRBJ1-1; 7 nucleotides agree with TRBD1. Trimming cost V 5 bases and J 3 bases; bases outside gene matches: 9. The CDR3 has 15 amino acids. Germline loops: CDR1 SGHTA, CDR2 FQGTGA. The CDR3 loop reads CASSPSGGVHTEAFF. CDR3 nucleotides: TGTGCCAGCAGCCCCTCAGGGGGGGTCCACACTGAAGCTTTCTTT. The complete variable domain, with remaining parts taken from reference TRBV7-3 and TRBJ1-1, reads GAGVSQTPSNKVTEKGKYVELRCDPISGHTALYWYRQSLGQGPEFLIYFQGTGAADDSGLPNDRFFAVRPEGSVSTLKIQRTERGDSAVYLCASSPSGGVHTEAFFGQGTRLTVV.

The chain has TRBV4-1 and TRBJ2-5, with D unclear. The CDR3 totals 13 residues. The germline V gene encodes CDR1 MGHRA and CDR2 YSYEKL. Trimming took off 2 bases at V and 2 bases at J, with 6 bases between the two ends. The chain's CDR3 is CASSQPGQETQYF. CDR3 DNA sequence: TGCGCCAGCAGCCAACCCGGGCAAGAGACCCAGTACTTC.

A single count supports this clone. The rearrangement links TRBV19 to TRBJ1-5; the D is unclear. V shed 2 bases and J shed 0 bases, with 5 bases lying between them. CDR3 length equals 14 residues. Germline-derived CDR1 and CDR2 are LNHDA and SQIVND (reference sequence). The CDR3 DNA reads as TGTGCCAGTAGTATAATGAATAGCAATCAGCCCCAGCATTTT. Amino acids: CASSIMNSNQPQHF. The entire variable domain, with the rest obtained from reference TRBV19 and TRBJ1-5, is as follows: DGGITQSPKYLFRKEGQNVTLSCEQNLNHDAMYWYRQDPGQGLRLIYYSQIVNDFQKGDIAEGYSVSREKKESFPLTVTSAQKNPTAFYLCASSIMNSNQPQHFGDGTRLSIL.

The chain employs TRBV10-3 and TRBJ2-2, with TRBD2 matching 7 bases. The germline V gene has CDR1 ENHRY and CDR2 SYGVKD. The CDR3 is made up of 18 amino acids. V was pared by 2 bases and J by 4 bases, with 13 bases of the junction left unmatched. CDR3 residues: CAISEPFSPGLRTGELFF. CDR3 in DNA: TGTGCCATCAGTGAGCCTTTTTCACCGGGACTACGCACCGGGGAGCTGTTTTTT.

The chain joins TRBV6-5 to TRBJ2-5; D is ambiguous. Germline-derived CDR1 and CDR2 are MNHEY and SVGAGI. This CDR3 is 12 amino acids long. Trimming left V 6 bases short and J 1 base short, with 6 bases between. CDR3 in DNA: TGTGCCAGCAGCCTCCCCCAAGAGACCCAGTACTTC. It codes for CASSLPQETQYF.

This chain links TRBV9 with TRBJ2-3; 7 bases match TRBD1. With 0 bases clipped from V and 5 bases from J, the junction kept 6 bases outside the gene matches. The CDR3 extends over 15 amino acids. Per the germline V gene, CDR1 is SGDLS and CDR2 is YYNGEE. The CDR3 DNA is TGTGCCAGCAGCGTAGAGGGGGCTAGGGGAGATACGCAGTATTTT. It yields the protein CASSVEGARGDTQYF.

The CDR3 here is CASSVGLDYEQYF. For the CDR3, the DNA is TGTGCCAGCAGCGTCGGACTTGACTACGAGCAGTACTTC. The V gene is TRBV11-2, the J gene TRBJ2-7, with D perhaps matching TRBD2 (5 bases). The CDR3 covers 13 residues. CDR1 SGHAT and CDR2 FQNNGV come from the germline V gene. The V gene lost 5 bases and the J gene lost 3 bases, with 11 bases spanning the gap. Together with reference TRBV11-2 and TRBJ2-7, the CDR3 gives the full variable domain: EAGVAQSPRYKIIEKRQSVAFWCNPISGHATLYWYQQILGQGPKLLIQFQNNGVVDDSQLPKDRFSAERLKGVDSTLKIQPAKLEDSAVYLCASSVGLDYEQYFGPGTRLTVT.

This clone was counted between two and nine times. J is TRBJ2-5 and V is TRBV7-9, with 7 bases identical to TRBD1. Germline trimming cut 5 bases from V and 5 bases from J; bases unmatched to any gene: 11. Germline V gene data show CDR1 as SEHNR and CDR2 as FQNEAQ (reference sequence). CDR3 size: 15 residues. The CDR3 region has the DNA TGTGCCAGCAGCGTCGGGACAGTGGGTTCCGAGACCCAGTACTTC. Translating gives CASSVGTVGSETQYF.

The J gene is TRBJ1-5, the V gene TRBV4-1; 7 bases are a match to TRBD1. With 1 base clipped from V and 2 bases from J, the junction kept 5 bases outside the gene matches. Germline lookup yields CDR1 MGHRA and CDR2 YSYEKL. The CDR3 has 16 residues. CDR3 nucleotides: TGCGCCAGCAGCCAAGGTTCAACAGGGGGCAATCAGCCCCAGCATTTT. Translated, it gives CASSQGSTGGNQPQHF.

The rearrangement uses TRBV7-9 and TRBJ1-1; D perhaps matches TRBD1 (5 bases). CDR1 SEHNR and CDR2 FQNEAQ come from the germline V gene (reference sequence). CDR3 length equals 13 residues. V was trimmed by 6 bases and J by 1 base, leaving 9 bases between them. In nucleotides, the CDR3 is TGTGCCAGCAGTGTTCAGGGGAACACTGAAGCTTTCTTT. Translating gives CASSVQGNTEAFF.

The chain recombines TRBV7-3 with TRBJ2-2; 12 nucleotides match TRBD1. V was clipped by 0 bases and J by 7 bases; unmatched bases: 9. CDR1 and CDR2 from the germline V gene are SGHTA and FQGTGA. This CDR3 is 18 amino acids long. The CDR3 region has the DNA TGTGCCAGCAGCTTAACGGGACAGGGGGCGCCGTTTGGCGGGGAGCTGTTTTTT. Translated, it gives CASSLTGQGAPFGGELFF. The entire variable domain, with the rest obtained from reference TRBV7-3 and TRBJ2-2, is as follows: GAGVSQTPSNKVTEKGKYVELRCDPISGHTALYWYRQSLGQGPEFLIYFQGTGAADDSGLPNDRFFAVRPEGSVSTLKIQRTERGDSAVYLCASSLTGQGAPFGGELFFGEGSRLTVL.

This clone was picked up one time. The J gene is TRBJ1-1, the V gene TRBV27, with TRBD1 matching over 7 bases. The CDR3 is 15 amino acids. Germline assignment: CDR1 MNHEY and CDR2 SMNVEV (reference sequence). V lost 0 bases and J lost 1; bases outside the gene matches: 2. The CDR3: CASSLSTGWNTEAFF. The CDR3 DNA reads as TGTGCCAGCAGTTTATCGACAGGGTGGAACACTGAAGCTTTCTTT.

This clone occurred a few times. J is TRBJ2-7 and V is TRBV11-3; D may be TRBD1 (5 bases). Germline CDR1 is SGHNT and CDR2 is YENEEA. The CDR3 is 17 amino acids. Trimming shortened V by 1 base and J by 1 base, and 17 bases separated the two germline ends. CDR3 region: CASSLGTGELSSYEQYF. The CDR3, as DNA: TGTGCCAGCAGCTTAGGTACAGGAGAACTGTCTTCCTACGAGCAGTACTTC.

The chain has TRBV29-1 and TRBJ2-1; the match to TRBD2 covers 8 bases. J was trimmed by 6 bases and V by 8 bases; bases with no gene match: 6. The CDR3 is made up of 12 amino acids. Germline V gives CDR1 SQVTM, CDR2 ANQGSEA. The CDR3 region has the DNA TGCAGCTTCCGGGGGGGCTCCAATGAGCAGTTCTTC. Encoded protein: CSFRGGSNEQFF.

The chain recombines TRBV18 with TRBJ2-7; D possibly corresponds to TRBD2 (6 bases). The germline gives CDR1 KGHSH, CDR2 LQKENI. The CDR3 is 13 residues long. Trimming pared 3 bases from V and 4 bases from J, leaving 10 bases between. The CDR3 coding sequence is TGTGCCAGCTCACCGCCGGGGGTGTACGAGCAGTACTTC. Translating it yields CASSPPGVYEQYF.

The chain combines TRBV5-6 with TRBJ2-5, with D uncertain. Trimming took 1 base from V and 5 from J, leaving 3 bases between them. The CDR3 covers 11 residues. Germline assignment: CDR1 SGHDT and CDR2 YYEEEE. The CDR3 DNA reads TGTGCCAGCAGCTTGCTCGAGACCCAGTACTTC. Protein product: CASSLLETQYF.

This chain joins TRBV29-1 and TRBJ2-7, with 8 bases aligning to TRBD2. The CDR3 sequence is 14 residues long. Germline-derived CDR1 and CDR2 are SQVTM and ANQGSEA. With V trimmed by 6 bases and J by 5 bases, 12 bases remained unmatched. CDR3 protein: CSVPREGVRDEQYF. CDR3 nucleotides: TGCAGCGTCCCTCGGGAGGGTGTAAGGGACGAGCAGTACTTC.

The gene calls are TRBV5-1 and TRBJ2-2; 7 nucleotides agree with TRBD2. The CDR3 runs 17 residues. Germline V lookup: CDR1 SGHRS, CDR2 YFSETQ. Germline trimming cut 4 bases from V and 2 bases from J; bases unmatched to any gene: 11. In DNA form, the CDR3 reads TGCGCCAGCAGCGGATACTCTAGCGGAGATAACACCGGGGAGCTGTTTTTT. It encodes CASSGYSSGDNTGELFF.

The chain recombines TRBV19 with TRBJ2-1; a weak D match, TRBD2 (6 bases). The CDR3 spans 18 residues. Germline V CDR1 and CDR2: LNHDA, SQIVND (reference sequence). Trimming removed 1 base at V and 3 bases at J, with 19 bases between. The CDR3 sequence is CASSIVMGRGGFYNEQFF. The CDR3 DNA reads as TGTGCCAGTAGTATAGTAATGGGGCGAGGAGGGTTCTACAATGAGCAGTTCTTC.

The table lists this clone with a count of one. The chain combines TRBV7-9 with TRBJ2-4, with unresolved D. Trimming removed 1 base from V and 6 bases from J, with 13 bases in between. CDR1 and CDR2 (germline): SEHNR, FQNEAQ (reference sequence). The CDR3 sequence is 15 residues long. The CDR3 is CASSLGSRNVNIQYF. In DNA form, the CDR3 reads TGTGCCAGCAGCTTAGGTAGTCGTAATGTAAACATTCAGTACTTC. Looking up the rest from reference TRBV7-9 and TRBJ2-4 gives the full variable domain: DTGVSQNPRHKITKRGQNVTFRCDPISEHNRLYWYRQTLGQGPEFLTYFQNEAQLEKSRLLSDRFSAERPKGSFSTLEIQRTEQGDSAMYLCASSLGSRNVNIQYFGAGTRLSVL.